The 26 T cell receptor beta chains below were found in one sample sequenced in a study of cytomegalovirus exposure and HLA in healthy donors. The PCR used 60 Vbeta and 13 Jbeta primers. Data came from immunoSEQ multiplex PCR; TCRdb stores just in-frame clones and leaves some out. This sample has around 150,000 clones, with roughly 76% found just once. Sequencing was carried out using PBMCs. The origin of the receptors is a woman in her forties or fifties in good health and CMV-seronegative.

The CDR3 DNA is TGTGCCATCAGTGACGCGGGCAGAAGAATGGGGACTGAAGCTTTCTTT. It is translated as CAISDAGRRMGTEAFF. This sequence joins TRBV10-3 and TRBJ1-1, with D uncertain. Per germline, CDR1 ENHRY and CDR2 SYGVKD. Trimming removed 3 bases from V and 5 bases from J, with 19 bases in between. This CDR3 has 16 residues.

The V and J genes are TRBV7-9 and TRBJ1-6; D perhaps matches TRBD1 (6 bases). This CDR3 has 16 residues. The germline V gene has CDR1 SEHNR and CDR2 FQNEAQ (reference sequence). Between the trimmed V and J ends, which lost 1 base and 2 bases, there was a span of 9 bases. The DNA of the CDR3 is TGTGCCAGCAGCTTAGGGGGGGGCACCTATAATTCACCCCTCCACTTT. Amino acids: CASSLGGGTYNSPLHF.

The sample holds one count of this clone. The chain is built from TRBV28 and TRBJ2-4, with TRBD2 as a possible D gene (6 bases). V lost 6 bases and J 9 bases, leaving 18 bases between the germline ends. CDR3 length: 14 amino acids. Germline CDR1 reads MDHEN; CDR2 reads SYDVKM. Written as DNA, the CDR3 is TGTGCCAGCAGGCCGGGACTCCAAAGGGGCATTCAGTACTTC. This gives the protein CASRPGLQRGIQYF.

The chain employs TRBV6-5 and TRBJ2-1; 7 nucleotides agree with TRBD2. V gave up 8 bases and J gave up 5 bases; unmatched junction bases: 6. The CDR3 covers 13 residues. Germline-derived CDR1 and CDR2 are MNHEY and SVGAGI. The CDR3 coding sequence is TGTGCCAGCTCTTCACGGGGGGACAATGAGCAGTTCTTC. It encodes CASSSRGDNEQFF.

The CDR3 loop is CASSPHGGASYNEQFF. The CDR3 DNA sequence: TGTGCCAGCAGCCCCCATGGAGGGGCGTCCTACAATGAGCAGTTCTTC. This chain joins TRBV11-3 and TRBJ2-1; TRBD2 might be the D (6 bases). Trimming left V 5 bases short and J 1 base short, with 15 bases between. Germline lookup yields CDR1 SGHNT and CDR2 YENEEA. The CDR3 spans 16 residues.

V is TRBV29-1 and J is TRBJ2-7; weak D call: TRBD1 (5 bases). With 1 base removed from V and 4 bases from J, the gap between germline ends came to 11 bases. This CDR3 region has 13 residues. Germline lookup yields CDR1 SQVTM and CDR2 ANQGSEA. CDR3 DNA sequence: TGCAGCGTTGAAGGTCAGGGCGTATACGAGCAGTACTTC. Amino acids: CSVEGQGVYEQYF.

This chain joins TRBV18 and TRBJ2-1; TRBD1 matches 10 bases. Trimming removed 6 bases from V and 4 bases from J; junction bases left unmatched: 6. This CDR3 has 15 residues. Germline assignment: CDR1 KGHSH and CDR2 LQKENI. The CDR3 DNA reads TGTGCCAGCTCCCAGGGACAGGGGATGTACAATGAGCAGTTCTTC. Its protein product is CASSQGQGMYNEQFF.

The chain recombines TRBV5-6 with TRBJ1-4; possible D gene TRBD1, 6 bases. The germline CDR1 and CDR2 sequences are SGHDT and YYEEEE. Trimming left V 3 bases short and J 12 bases short, with 12 bases between. This CDR3 contains 12 residues. The CDR3 sequence is CASSSGQFELFF. Here the CDR3 DNA reads TGTGCCAGCAGCTCCGGACAGTTCGAACTGTTTTTT.

The rearrangement uses TRBV11-2 and TRBJ2-7, with TRBD2 as a possible D gene (5 bases). V was shortened by 0 bases and J by 7 bases, with 7 bases between the two germline ends. The CDR3 extends over 12 amino acids. Germline V gene lookup returns CDR1 SGHAT and CDR2 FQNNGV. The CDR3 bases are TGTGCCAGCAGCTTAGATTGGGAGGAGCAGTACTTC. Translating gives CASSLDWEEQYF.

The rearrangement uses TRBV10-1 and TRBJ2-7; TRBD2 is a possible D gene (6 bases). This CDR3 comprises 14 residues. V gave up 5 bases and J gave up 6 bases, with 17 bases separating them. Germline V lookup: CDR1 WNHNN, CDR2 SYGVQD (reference sequence). The chain's CDR3 is CASSLQGGEGEQYF. The CDR3 DNA reads TGCGCCAGCAGTCTCCAAGGCGGGGAAGGCGAGCAGTACTTC.

The rearrangement joins TRBV27 to TRBJ1-1, with 9 bases identical to TRBD1. This CDR3 contains 16 residues. Trimming took 3 bases from V and 3 from J; bases not matched to a gene: 8. Germline V lookup: CDR1 MNHEY, CDR2 SMNVEV (reference sequence). For the CDR3, the DNA is TGTGCCAGCAGTTTCTCGACAGGGGGAGTAGACACTGAAGCTTTCTTT. Translating gives CASSFSTGGVDTEAFF.

The rearrangement links TRBV7-3 to TRBJ2-2; TRBD2 matches at 9 bases. This CDR3 is 19 amino acids long. CDR1 and CDR2 (germline): SGHTA, FQGTGA. J was trimmed by 0 bases and V by 0 bases; bases with no gene match: 8. CDR3 sequence (DNA): TGTGCCAGCAGCTTAACGATTCTAGCGGGGAACCCGAACACCGGGGAGCTGTTTTTT. It encodes CASSLTILAGNPNTGELFF.

Only a few counts were recorded for this clone. The V call is TRBV6-5, the J call TRBJ1-6; D is undetermined. V dropped 3 bases and J dropped 8 bases, with 11 bases sitting between them. This CDR3 is built from 14 residues. Germline CDR1 is MNHEY and CDR2 is SVGAGI. This CDR3 is CASSYSGMDSPLHF. The CDR3 bases are TGTGCCAGCAGTTATTCCGGGATGGATTCACCCCTCCACTTT.

The genes are TRBV4-3 and TRBJ2-2; the D is unclear. Germline assignment: CDR1 LGHNA and CDR2 YSLEER. There are 13 residues in the CDR3. With 2 bases removed from V and 2 bases from J, the gap between germline ends came to 3 bases. The CDR3 DNA reads TGCGCCAGCAGCCAACGTAACACCGGGGAGCTGTTTTTT. Its protein is CASSQRNTGELFF.

This sequence joins TRBV6-1 and TRBJ2-1; 10 bases fit TRBD2. CDR1 MNHNS and CDR2 SASEGT come from the germline V gene. J was trimmed by 7 bases and V by 6 bases; bases with no gene match: 6. The CDR3 loop spans 14 amino acids. DNA for the CDR3: TGTGCCAGCAGAGTAGCGGGAGGAGTTAATGAGCAGTTCTTC. This codes for CASRVAGGVNEQFF.

The chain carries TRBV5-1 and TRBJ2-3, with TRBD1 identical over 8 bases. Germline V gene sequence: CDR1 SGHRS, CDR2 YFSETQ. Germline trimming cut 4 bases from V and 6 bases from J; bases unmatched to any gene: 1. The CDR3 spans 12 residues. The CDR3 nucleotides read TGCGCCAGCAGCAGACAGGGGGATACGCAGTATTTT. Translating gives CASSRQGDTQYF.

The rearrangement joins TRBV4-2 to TRBJ2-1; TRBD1 aligns across 10 bases. The V gene's germline CDR1 is LGHNA and CDR2 YNFKEQ. V lost 1 base, J lost 7 bases, and 7 bases stayed unmatched. The CDR3 contains 16 residues. CDR3 sequence (DNA): TGTGCCAGCAGCCAAGCCCGGGACAGGGGAGGAAATGAGCAGTTCTTC. Translating gives CASSQARDRGGNEQFF.

The chain is built from TRBV4-1 and TRBJ2-4, with 7 nucleotides matching TRBD2. CDR3 size: 15 residues. V dropped 0 bases and J dropped 7; count of bases not matched to a gene: 6. The germline V gene has CDR1 MGHRA and CDR2 YSYEKL. CDR3 sequence reads: CASSQDRTRGNIQYF. The CDR3, as DNA: TGCGCCAGCAGCCAAGACAGGACTAGAGGGAACATTCAGTACTTC.

This clone showed up just once. CDR3 nucleotides: TGTGCCATCAGTGAGAAGACAGGGGTTTACGAGCAGTACTTC. Protein product: CAISEKTGVYEQYF. The chain couples TRBV10-3 to TRBJ2-7; 8 bases align to TRBD1. V lost 2 bases and J lost 4; bases outside the gene matches: 4. Germline lookup yields CDR1 ENHRY and CDR2 SYGVKD. This CDR3 has 14 amino acids.

This clone has just a few counts. The J gene is TRBJ1-1, the V gene TRBV19; TRBD1 matches 10 bases. The CDR3 is 15 amino acids. The V and J ends lost 5 bases and 4 bases, in that order; junction bases with no gene match: 7. CDR1 LNHDA and CDR2 SQIVND come from the germline V gene (reference sequence). CDR3 in amino acids: CASSWGQGLRTEAFF. CDR3 bases: TGTGCCAGTAGTTGGGGACAGGGGCTTCGCACTGAAGCTTTCTTT.

The chain couples TRBV7-2 to TRBJ2-1, with 8 bases fitting TRBD2. The CDR3 is 15 amino acids. With V trimmed by 2 bases and J by 4 bases, 4 bases remained unmatched. CDR1 and CDR2 from the germline V gene are SGHTA and FQGNSA. The CDR3 sequence: CASSLRPSGYNEQFF. In nucleotides, the CDR3 is TGTGCCAGCAGCTTAAGGCCTAGCGGGTACAATGAGCAGTTCTTC. The full variable domain, its missing parts supplied by reference TRBV7-2 and TRBJ2-1, is GAGVSQSPSNKVTEKGKDVELRCDPISGHTALYWYRQSLGQGLEFLIYFQGNSAPDKSGLPSDRFSAERTGGSVSTLTIQRTQQEDSAVYLCASSLRPSGYNEQFFGPGTRLTVL.

The gene calls are TRBV4-1 and TRBJ1-2; D perhaps matches TRBD1 (5 bases). The germline V and J ends were trimmed by 3 bases and 6 bases, with 8 bases remaining between them. The germline V gene encodes CDR1 MGHRA and CDR2 YSYEKL. The CDR3 contains 12 residues. CDR3 nucleotide sequence: TGCGCCAGCAGCCAGGGGACTGATGGCTACACCTTC. Protein: CASSQGTDGYTF.

The chain uses TRBV5-8 and TRBJ1-5, with D possibly being TRBD1 (5 bases). Germline V lookup: CDR1 SGHTS, CDR2 YDEGEE. V was pared by 1 base and J by 0 bases, with 11 bases between. This CDR3 has 16 residues. CDR3 nucleotide sequence: TGTGCCAGCAGCTTGATGGACACCTATAGCAATCAGCCCCAGCATTTT. Translation: CASSLMDTYSNQPQHF.

V gene TRBV5-5 combines with J gene TRBJ2-2; D unresolved. Trimming removed 4 bases from V and 7 bases from J, with 8 bases in between. The V gene's germline CDR1 is SGHKS and CDR2 YYEKEE (reference sequence). The CDR3 consists of 12 residues. CDR3 bases: TGTGCCAGCAGCCCTTGGCTCGGGGAGCTGTTTTTT. It codes for CASSPWLGELFF.

This clone was detected only once. The chain uses TRBV7-3 and TRBJ2-3; 7 nucleotides align to TRBD2. CDR1 is SGHTA and CDR2 is FQGTGA in the germline V gene. J gave up 4 bases and V 2 bases, and 9 bases lay outside the gene matches. The CDR3 is 16 residues long. The CDR3 sequence: CASSLGAGIGSDTQYF. The CDR3 DNA follows: TGTGCCAGCAGCTTAGGAGCGGGGATTGGGTCAGATACGCAGTATTTT.

This clone was counted a few times. The V and J genes are TRBV6-1 and TRBJ1-4, with D tentatively TRBD1 (6 bases). This CDR3 spans 15 amino acids. Trimming stripped 6 bases from V and 0 bases from J, with 11 bases between. Germline lookup yields CDR1 MNHNS and CDR2 SASEGT. The CDR3 DNA reads TGTGCCAGCAGGAGGACAGCCACAACTAATGAAAAACTGTTTTTT. Protein sequence: CASRRTATTNEKLFF.